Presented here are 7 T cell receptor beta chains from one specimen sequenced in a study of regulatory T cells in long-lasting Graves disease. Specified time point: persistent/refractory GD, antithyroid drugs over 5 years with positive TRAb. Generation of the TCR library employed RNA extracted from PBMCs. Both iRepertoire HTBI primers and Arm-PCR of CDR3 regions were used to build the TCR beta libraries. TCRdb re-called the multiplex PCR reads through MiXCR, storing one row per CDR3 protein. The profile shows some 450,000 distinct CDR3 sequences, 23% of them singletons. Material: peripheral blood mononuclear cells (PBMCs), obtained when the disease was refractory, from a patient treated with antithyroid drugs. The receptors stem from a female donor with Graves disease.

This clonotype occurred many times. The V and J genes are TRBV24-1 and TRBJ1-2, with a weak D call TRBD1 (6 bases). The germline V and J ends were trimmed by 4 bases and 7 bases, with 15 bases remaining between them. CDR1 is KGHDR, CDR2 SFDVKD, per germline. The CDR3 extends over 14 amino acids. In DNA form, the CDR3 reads TGTGCCACCAGTGACCCAGGGGAGGACTCTGGCTACACCTTC. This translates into CATSDPGEDSGYTF.

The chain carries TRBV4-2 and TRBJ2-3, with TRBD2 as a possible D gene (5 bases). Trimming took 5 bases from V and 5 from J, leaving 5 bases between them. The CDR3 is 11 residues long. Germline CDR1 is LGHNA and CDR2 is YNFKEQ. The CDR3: CASSEGDTQYF. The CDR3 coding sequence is TGTGCCAGCAGCGAGGGAGATACGCAGTATTTT.

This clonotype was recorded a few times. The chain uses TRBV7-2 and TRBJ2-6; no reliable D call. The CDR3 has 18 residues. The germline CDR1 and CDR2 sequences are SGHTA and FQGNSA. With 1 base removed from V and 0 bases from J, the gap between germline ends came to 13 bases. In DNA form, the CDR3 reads TGTGCCAGCAGCTTAGTGGGCGCGGATAGCTCTGGGGCCAACGTCCTGACTTTC. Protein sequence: CASSLVGADSSGANVLTF.

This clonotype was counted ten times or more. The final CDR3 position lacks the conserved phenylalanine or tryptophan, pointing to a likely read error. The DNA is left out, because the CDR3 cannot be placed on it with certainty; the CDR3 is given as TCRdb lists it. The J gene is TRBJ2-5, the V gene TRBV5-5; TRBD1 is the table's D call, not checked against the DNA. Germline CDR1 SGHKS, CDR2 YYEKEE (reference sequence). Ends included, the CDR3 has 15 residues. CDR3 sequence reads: CASSFRDRGQRPSTH.

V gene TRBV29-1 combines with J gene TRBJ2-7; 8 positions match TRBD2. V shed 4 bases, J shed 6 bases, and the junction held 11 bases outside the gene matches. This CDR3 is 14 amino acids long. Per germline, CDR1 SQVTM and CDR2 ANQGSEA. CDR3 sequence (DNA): TGCAGCGTTGTAGTCTCGGGACTAGGTTTCGAGCAGTACTTC. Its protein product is CSVVVSGLGFEQYF.

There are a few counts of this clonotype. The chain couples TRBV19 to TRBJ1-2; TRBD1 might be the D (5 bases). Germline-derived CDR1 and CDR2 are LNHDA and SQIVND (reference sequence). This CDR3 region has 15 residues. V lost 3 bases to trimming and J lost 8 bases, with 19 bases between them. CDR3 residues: CASSINFRQSEGYTF. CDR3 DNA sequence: TGTGCCAGTAGTATTAATTTTCGACAGTCGGAAGGCTACACCTTC.

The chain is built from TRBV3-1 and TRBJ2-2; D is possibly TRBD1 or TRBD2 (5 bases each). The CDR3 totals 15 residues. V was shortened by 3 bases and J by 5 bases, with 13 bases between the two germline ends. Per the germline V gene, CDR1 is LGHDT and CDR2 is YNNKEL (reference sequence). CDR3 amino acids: CASSQMTGATGELFF. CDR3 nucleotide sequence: TGTGCCAGCAGCCAGATGACCGGGGCAACCGGGGAGCTGTTTTTT.